The rows below give T cell receptor beta chains drawn from one sample of a study of cytomegalovirus exposure and HLA in healthy donors. The method was immunoSEQ multiplex PCR; TCRdb's version includes in-frame clones alone and lacks a portion of them. The sample has 100,000 or so clones, 83% seen once. Specimen: PBMCs. Receptor source: a man aged 18-30 years in good health and CMV-seronegative. The CDR3 runs from the conserved cysteine through the conserved F or W. The D gene is left open where the match is weak.

v_call	d_call	j_call	cdr3_aa	cdr3_nt
TRBV10-3	.	TRBJ2-2	CAISEGRDHTGELFF	TGTGCCATCAGCGAAGGGCGGGACCACACCGGGGAGCTGTTTTTT
TRBV30	.	TRBJ1-1	CAWAGIGTEAFF	TGTGCCTGGGCAGGGATTGGCACTGAAGCTTTCTTT
TRBV5-4	.	TRBJ1-1	CASSINTEAFF	TGTGCCAGCAGCATAAACACTGAAGCTTTCTTT
TRBV5-1	TRBD2	TRBJ2-1	CASRTTSGLYNEQFF	TGCGCCAGCAGGACGACTAGCGGGCTTTACAATGAGCAGTTCTTC
TRBV28	TRBD1	TRBJ1-1	CASSWQGVNTEAFF	TGTGCCAGCAGTTGGCAGGGGGTGAACACTGAAGCTTTCTTT
TRBV10-3	.	TRBJ2-3	CATLPNSTDTQYF	TGTGCCACGCTCCCTAATAGCACAGATACGCAGTATTTT
TRBV27	TRBD1	TRBJ1-2	CASSLSYKDRGAYGYTF	TGTGCCAGCAGTTTATCCTATAAGGACAGGGGAGCCTATGGCTACACCTTC
TRBV19	.	TRBJ1-5	CASSPSNRGNQPQHF	TGTGCCAGCAGCCCGTCTAACAGGGGCAATCAGCCCCAGCATTTT
TRBV6-6	.	TRBJ1-5	CASRLQGPLGPQHF	TGTGCCAGCAGATTACAGGGCCCCCTCGGGCCCCAGCATTTT
TRBV5-1	.	TRBJ2-7	CASSLAGQGFFYEQYF	TGCGCCAGCAGCTTGGCAGGTCAGGGGTTTTTCTACGAGCAGTACTTC